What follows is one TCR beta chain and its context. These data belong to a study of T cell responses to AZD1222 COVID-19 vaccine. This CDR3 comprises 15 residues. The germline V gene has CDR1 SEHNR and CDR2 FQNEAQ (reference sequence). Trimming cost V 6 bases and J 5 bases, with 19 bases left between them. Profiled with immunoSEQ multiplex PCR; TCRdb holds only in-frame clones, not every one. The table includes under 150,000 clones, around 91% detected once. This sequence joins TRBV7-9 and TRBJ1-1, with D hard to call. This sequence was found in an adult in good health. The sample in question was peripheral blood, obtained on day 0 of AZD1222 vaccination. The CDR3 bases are TGTGCCAGCAGTTTCACAGTTCGGCAACGGACTGAAGCTTTCTTT. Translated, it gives CASSFTVRQRTEAFF.